What follows are 9 T cell receptor beta chains derived from one specimen sequenced in a study of blood T cell repertoires in COVID-19. Sequencing used immunoSEQ multiplex PCR; TCRdb keeps in-frame clones, though not all of them. Of a few hundred thousand clones listed, roughly 88% are singletons. The sequencing input was PBMCs or T cells enriched from blood (not recorded which). The receptor source for this set is a man aged 25-45 years who had recovered from COVID-19.

The chain joins TRBV30 to TRBJ1-5; the D gene is possibly TRBD1 (6 bases). The germline CDR1 and CDR2 sequences are GTSNPN and SVGIG (reference sequence). The CDR3 consists of 15 residues. Trimming removed 2 bases from V and 6 bases from J, with 17 bases in between. The CDR3 DNA follows: TGTGCCTGGAGTCTCCCAGGGGCAGGGTTTCAGCCCCAGCATTTT. Its protein is CAWSLPGAGFQPQHF.

V and J are TRBV5-5 and TRBJ1-2; possibly TRBD1 for D (6 bases). The CDR3 runs to 18 residues. Germline assignment: CDR1 SGHKS and CDR2 YYEKEE (reference sequence). Trimming pared 1 base from V and 4 bases from J, leaving 23 bases between. The CDR3 is CASSLSLRTADLGYGYTF. DNA of the CDR3: TGTGCCAGCAGCTTGAGTCTACGGACAGCTGACTTAGGCTATGGCTACACCTTC.

The chain joins TRBV30 to TRBJ2-1; D perhaps matches TRBD1 (5 bases). With 2 bases removed from V and 8 bases from J, the gap between germline ends came to 22 bases. The CDR3 is made up of 16 amino acids. Germline loops: CDR1 GTSNPN, CDR2 SVGIG (reference sequence). Here the CDR3 DNA reads TGTGCCTGGAGTTTACTCGGACAAATTCTCTTCGATGAGCAGTTCTTC. Residues: CAWSLLGQILFDEQFF.

DNA for the CDR3: TGTGCCAGCAGTTACTCTCCTAGCGGCACCGGGGAGCTGTTTTTT. Encoded protein: CASSYSPSGTGELFF. The genes are TRBV6-5 and TRBJ2-2, with TRBD2 identical over 7 bases. V dropped 0 bases and J dropped 4; count of bases not matched to a gene: 2. The CDR3 runs 15 residues. Germline V gene lookup returns CDR1 MNHEY and CDR2 SVGAGI.

The CDR3 protein is CASSQVRQGGTEAFF. The CDR3, as DNA: TGTGCCAGCAGCCAAGTTCGGCAGGGAGGCACTGAAGCTTTCTTT. V gene TRBV3-1 (or the pseudogene TRBV3-2) combines with J gene TRBJ1-1; perhaps TRBD1 as D (5 bases). The V end lost 1 base, the J end lost 4 bases, and 13 bases lay between the germline ends. This CDR3 has 15 residues. Germline V gives CDR1 LGHDT, CDR2 YNNKEL (reference sequence).

The chain joins TRBV12-3 or TRBV12-4 to TRBJ1-1; unclear D gene. V shed 8 bases and J shed 0 bases, with 10 bases lying between them. The CDR3 is 13 amino acids. CDR3 bases: TGTGCCAGCCGTCAGAACATGAACACTGAAGCTTTCTTT. This gives the protein CASRQNMNTEAFF.

The chain is built from TRBV27 and TRBJ1-2, with D perhaps TRBD1 (6 bases). Germline CDR1 MNHEY, CDR2 SMNVEV (reference sequence). V shed 2 bases and J shed 4 bases, with 8 bases lying between them. CDR3 length: 13 residues. DNA of the CDR3: TGTGCCAGCAGTTTACAGGGGACCTATGGCTACACCTTC. Translation: CASSLQGTYGYTF.

The CDR3 DNA is TGTGCCAGCTCACCACGGAGAGCTGAAGCTTTCTTT. It codes for CASSPRRAEAFF. The chain uses TRBV18 and TRBJ1-1; D gene ambiguous. This CDR3 region has 12 residues. Germline values: CDR1 KGHSH, CDR2 LQKENI. V was clipped by 1 base and J by 6 bases, with 6 bases between them.

The chain employs TRBV5-1 and TRBJ2-1; D gene unclear. The CDR3 spans 13 residues. V was trimmed by 0 bases and J by 4 bases, leaving 5 bases between them. The germline CDR1 and CDR2 sequences are SGHRS and YFSETQ. CDR3 in amino acids: CASSLGDYNEQFF. CDR3 DNA sequence: TGCGCCAGCAGCTTGGGAGATTACAATGAGCAGTTCTTC.